Below, 2 T cell receptor beta chains from the same sample are listed, as sequenced in a study of blood T cell repertoires in COVID-19. Data came from immunoSEQ multiplex PCR; TCRdb stores just in-frame clones and leaves some out. This sample has fewer than 150,000 clones, with 70% to 90% found just once. Sequenced sample: peripheral blood. Receptors originate from a human donor in a cohort sampled during active COVID-19.

The chain is built from TRBV6-5 and TRBJ2-7; D is possibly TRBD1 (6 bases). V was pared by 8 bases and J by 0 bases, with 11 bases between. Per germline, CDR1 MNHEY and CDR2 SVGAGI. CDR3 length equals 13 residues. The chain's CDR3 is CASRGQSSYEQYF. CDR3 nucleotides: TGTGCCAGCCGCGGACAGAGCTCCTACGAGCAGTACTTC.

The rearrangement joins TRBV7-9 to TRBJ2-4; perhaps TRBD1 as D (6 bases). This CDR3 is 15 amino acids long. V was pared by 0 bases and J by 7 bases, with 13 bases between. CDR1 is SEHNR and CDR2 is FQNEAQ in the germline V gene (reference sequence). CDR3 nucleotide sequence: TGTGCCAGCAGCTTAGCATCTGGGGGCAGGAACATTCAGTACTTC. It codes for CASSLASGGRNIQYF.